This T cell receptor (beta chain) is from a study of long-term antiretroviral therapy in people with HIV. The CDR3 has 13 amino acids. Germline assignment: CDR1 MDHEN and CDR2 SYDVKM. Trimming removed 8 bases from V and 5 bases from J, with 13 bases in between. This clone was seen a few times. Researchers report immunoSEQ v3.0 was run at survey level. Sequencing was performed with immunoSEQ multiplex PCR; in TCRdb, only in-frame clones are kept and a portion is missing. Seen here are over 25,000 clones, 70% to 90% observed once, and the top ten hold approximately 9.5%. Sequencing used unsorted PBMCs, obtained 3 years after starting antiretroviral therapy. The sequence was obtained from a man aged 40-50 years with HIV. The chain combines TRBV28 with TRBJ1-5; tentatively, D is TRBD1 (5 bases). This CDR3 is CASGGRSYQPQHF. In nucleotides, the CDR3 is TGTGCCAGCGGGGGACGGAGCTATCAGCCCCAGCATTTT. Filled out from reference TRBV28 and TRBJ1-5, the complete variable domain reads DVKVTQSSRYLVKRTGEKVFLECVQDMDHENMFWYRQDPGLGLRLIYFSYDVKMKEKGDIPEGYSVSREKKERFSLILESASTNQTSMYLCASGGRSYQPQHFGDGTRLSIL.